This TCR beta chain comes out of a study of OX40 agonist ivuxolimab in advanced cancers. At the level of the study: Dosing consisted of intravenous ivuxolimab at 0.01 to 10 mg/kg every 2 weeks. Three dose-escalation patients had partial responses: one with hepatocellular carcinoma and two with cutaneous melanoma.

Clones were read by immunoSEQ multiplex PCR, and TCRdb kept only the in-frame ones, dropping some. This table holds 53,000 or so clones, 84% found once. In the case of this clone: Its antigen is not known.

Whole-study findings and limits: Clones of CD4+ and CD8+ blood T cells grew by week 6 at doses of 0.1 to 3.0 mg/kg.

Looked up from germline, CDR1 is LGHNT and CDR2 is FRNRAP. The CDR3 has 17 amino acids. V shed 0 bases and J shed 0 bases, with 11 bases lying between them. The source was CD4+ or CD8+ T cells sorted from blood, collected in a trial of the OX40 agonist ivuxolimab. This sequence was found in an adult with an advanced solid tumor such as melanoma, head and neck, liver or kidney cancer. This chain joins TRBV12-5 and TRBJ1-4; D unresolved. The chain's CDR3 is CASGLVRSGATNEKLFF. The CDR3 region has the DNA TGTGCTAGTGGTTTGGTAAGGTCGGGAGCAACTAATGAAAAACTGTTTTTT.